This is a list of T cell receptor beta chains from one sample in a study of identical twins. TCRdb re-called the 5' RACE reads through MiXCR, storing one row per CDR3 protein. The sample includes roughly 570,000 distinct CDR3 sequences, approximately 10% of them seen just once. The sample was also reused in another study, on yellow fever vaccine responses in identical twins.

The sample consisted of PBMCs. Receptors originate from a woman aged 18-29 years in good health. Each CDR3 is given without its conserved first and last residue. The size entry is marked missing in some rows and otherwise reads once, few, many or a size class.

few	TRBV18	ASSPVRDRYNEQF
few	TRBV10-1	ASSERQLTDTQY
NA	TRBV7-6	ASSLLVVGELF
many	TRBV2	ASSRRDSSTDTQY
NA	TRBV20-1	SASPSGRSYQETQY
NA	TRBV12-3/TRBV12-4	ASRTGTGIAQPQH
once	TRBV5-1	ASRKGQGDTGELF
many	TRBV15	ATSREERMDTGELF
few	TRBV29-1	SVGEWGHMVEAF
NA	TRBV29-1	LTGKNSYEQY
NA	TRBV11-2	ASSILAIGEQY
many	TRBV29-1	SPTTGYNEQF
many	TRBV15	ATSSEPPGANVLT
few	TRBV28	ASSLSPGYGSSYEQY
few	TRBV28	ASSTSYEKLF
few	TRBV5-1	ASSLGPFRDPMADTQY
few	TRBV12-3/TRBV12-4	ASSPGQGNTIY
many	TRBV29-1	SVGRRYSNQPQH
NA	TRBV7-9	ASRTESGPEGYT
NA	TRBV27	ASSTKPGYEQY
many	TRBV3-1	ASSQDNRFYEQY
NA	TRBV27	ASSDRGFYGYT
NA	TRBV6-2/TRBV6-3	ASSWTGYANTGELF
once	TRBV29-1	SGGGEVGTEAF
few	TRBV7-8	ASSLESGAGLNTEAF
NA	TRBV4-2	ASSQGDGNYEQY
few	TRBV3-1	ASSQEGGQGGAF
NA	TRBV28	ASSLRGGWSTDTQY
NA	TRBV6-5	ASSYSVNQPQH
many	TRBV2	ASSAATASSYEQY
many	TRBV5-1	ASGEPGSTDTQY
NA	TRBV6-2/TRBV6-3	ASSYRVTEAF
NA	TRBV15	ATSRDRQASYEQY
NA	TRBV10-3	AINEGATGELF
NA	TRBV2	ASSDRGQLSDTQY
few	TRBV5-1	ASGQTNEYEQY
few	TRBV18	ASSPTSGTSGLNEQF
many	TRBV10-3	AISGDQKTTGELF
few	TRBV20-1	SARFGTSVYNEQF
many	TRBV7-2	ASSLGASGGYEQY
NA	TRBV7-3	ASSLVAGLGDTQY
few	TRBV4-2	ASSPPVGPEQY
few	TRBV5-1	ASSRGLGGTDTQY
NA	TRBV9	ASSVDMVSTDTQY
few	TRBV18	ASSPLDSLQETQY
few	TRBV7-2	ASSSRLAGSHEQY
NA	TRBV6-2/TRBV6-3	ASIGGPSSYNEQF
NA	TRBV7-2	ASLLRGLPYNEQF